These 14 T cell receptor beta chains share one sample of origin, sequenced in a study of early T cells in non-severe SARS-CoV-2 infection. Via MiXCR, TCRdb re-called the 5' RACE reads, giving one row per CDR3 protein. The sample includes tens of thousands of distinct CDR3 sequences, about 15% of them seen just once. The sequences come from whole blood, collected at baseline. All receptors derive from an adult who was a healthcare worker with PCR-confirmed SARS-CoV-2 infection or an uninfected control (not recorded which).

CDR3 bases: TGTGCCAGCCCTTCGGAGGGGAATCTGGGAGATACGCAGTATTTT. Translation gives CASPSEGNLGDTQYF. V gene TRBV2 combines with J gene TRBJ2-3; a weak D match, TRBD2 (6 bases). The CDR3 contains 15 residues. V gave up 8 bases and J gave up 5 bases, with 20 bases separating them. CDR1 and CDR2 from the germline V gene are SNHLY and FYNNEI.

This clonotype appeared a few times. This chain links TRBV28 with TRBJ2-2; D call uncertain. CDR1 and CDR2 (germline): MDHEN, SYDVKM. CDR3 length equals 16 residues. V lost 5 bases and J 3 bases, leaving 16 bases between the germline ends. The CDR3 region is CASSPSGGWDTGELFF. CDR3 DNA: TGTGCCAGCAGTCCCTCTGGCGGCTGGGACACCGGGGAGCTGTTTTTT.

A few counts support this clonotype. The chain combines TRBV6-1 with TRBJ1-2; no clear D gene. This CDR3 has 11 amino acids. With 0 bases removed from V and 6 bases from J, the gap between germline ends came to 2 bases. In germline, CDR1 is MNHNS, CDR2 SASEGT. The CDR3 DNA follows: TGTGCCAGCAGTGAAGCTCATGGCTACACCTTC. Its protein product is CASSEAHGYTF.

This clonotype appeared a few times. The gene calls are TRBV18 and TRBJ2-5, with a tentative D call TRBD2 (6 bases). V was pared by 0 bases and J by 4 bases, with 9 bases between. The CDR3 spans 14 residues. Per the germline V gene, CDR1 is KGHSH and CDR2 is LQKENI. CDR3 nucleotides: TGTGCCAGCTCACCACCGGGGGGACGAGAGACCCAGTACTTC. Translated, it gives CASSPPGGRETQYF.

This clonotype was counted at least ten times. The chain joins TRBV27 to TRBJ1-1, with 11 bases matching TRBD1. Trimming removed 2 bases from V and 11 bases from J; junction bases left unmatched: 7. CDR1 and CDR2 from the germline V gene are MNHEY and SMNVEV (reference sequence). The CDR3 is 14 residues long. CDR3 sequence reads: CASSLIGQGAGAFF. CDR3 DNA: TGTGCCAGCAGTTTAATTGGACAGGGGGCTGGGGCTTTCTTT.

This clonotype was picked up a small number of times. DNA of the CDR3: TGTGCCACCAGTGACCCTCGAACGAACACTGAAGCTTTCTTT. The encoded protein is CATSDPRTNTEAFF. The V and J genes are TRBV24-1 and TRBJ1-1; D call uncertain. There are 14 residues in the CDR3. The V end lost 4 bases, the J end lost 1 base, and 9 bases lay between the germline ends. The V gene's germline CDR1 is KGHDR and CDR2 SFDVKD.

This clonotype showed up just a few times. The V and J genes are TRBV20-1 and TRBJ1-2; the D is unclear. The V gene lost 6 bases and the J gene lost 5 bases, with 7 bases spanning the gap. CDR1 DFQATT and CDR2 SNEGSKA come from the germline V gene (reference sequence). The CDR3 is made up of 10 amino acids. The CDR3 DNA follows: TGCAGTGCCGAAGAGTATGGCTACACCTTC. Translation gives CSAEEYGYTF.

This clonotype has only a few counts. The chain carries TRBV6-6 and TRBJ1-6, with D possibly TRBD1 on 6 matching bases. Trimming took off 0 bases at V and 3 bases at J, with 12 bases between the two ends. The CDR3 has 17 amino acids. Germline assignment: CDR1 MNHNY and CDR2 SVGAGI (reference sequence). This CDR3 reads CASSYSLRTDYNSPLHF. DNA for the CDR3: TGTGCCAGCAGTTACTCGTTAAGGACAGACTATAATTCACCCCTCCACTTT.

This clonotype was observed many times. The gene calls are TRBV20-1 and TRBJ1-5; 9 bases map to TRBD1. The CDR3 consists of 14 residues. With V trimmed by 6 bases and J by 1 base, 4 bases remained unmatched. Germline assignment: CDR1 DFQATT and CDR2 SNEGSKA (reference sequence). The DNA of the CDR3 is TGCAGTGCCCACAGGGGGCTCAGCAATCAGCCCCAGCATTTT. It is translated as CSAHRGLSNQPQHF.

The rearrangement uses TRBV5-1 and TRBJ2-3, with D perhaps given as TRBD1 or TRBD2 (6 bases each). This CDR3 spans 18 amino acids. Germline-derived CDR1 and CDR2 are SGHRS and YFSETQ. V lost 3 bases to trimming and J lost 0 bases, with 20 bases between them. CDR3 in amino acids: CASSSTGTPYLSTDTQYF. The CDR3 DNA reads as TGCGCCAGCAGCTCCACAGGGACTCCTTACCTTAGCACAGATACGCAGTATTTT.

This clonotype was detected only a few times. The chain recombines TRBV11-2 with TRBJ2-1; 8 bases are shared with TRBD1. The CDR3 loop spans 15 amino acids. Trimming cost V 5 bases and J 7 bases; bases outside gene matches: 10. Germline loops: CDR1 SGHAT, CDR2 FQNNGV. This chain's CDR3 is CASSTGQGVENEQFF. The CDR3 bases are TGTGCCAGCAGCACAGGACAGGGAGTGGAGAATGAGCAGTTCTTC.

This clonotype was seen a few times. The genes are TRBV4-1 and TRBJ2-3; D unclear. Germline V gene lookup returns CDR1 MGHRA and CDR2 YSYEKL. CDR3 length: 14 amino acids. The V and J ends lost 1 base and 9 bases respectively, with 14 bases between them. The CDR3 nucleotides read TGCGCCAGCAGCCAAGGAGTCATCTTTGAGACGCAGTATTTT. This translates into CASSQGVIFETQYF.

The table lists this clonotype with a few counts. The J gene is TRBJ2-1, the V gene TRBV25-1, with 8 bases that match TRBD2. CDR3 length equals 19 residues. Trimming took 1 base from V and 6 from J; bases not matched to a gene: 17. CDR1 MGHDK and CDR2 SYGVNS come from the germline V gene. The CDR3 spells CASSELVGRSAGVLNEQFF. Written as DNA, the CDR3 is TGTGCCAGCAGTGAATTAGTCGGCCGGTCAGCGGGAGTACTCAATGAGCAGTTCTTC.

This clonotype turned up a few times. In nucleotides, the CDR3 is TGCAGCGTTGAATTAGGGGCCTACGAGCAGTACTTC. This gives the protein CSVELGAYEQYF. The chain employs TRBV29-1 and TRBJ2-7; possible D gene TRBD1, 5 bases. V lost 2 bases, J lost 2 bases, and 7 bases lay in between. Germline V gene sequence: CDR1 SQVTM, CDR2 ANQGSEA. There are 12 residues in the CDR3.